The source of this T cell receptor beta chain is a study of blood T cell repertoires in COVID-19. Clones were read by immunoSEQ multiplex PCR, and TCRdb kept only the in-frame ones, dropping some. The table lists about 230,000 clones, around 83% of them singletons, with roughly 7% in the top ten. The CDR3 runs to 14 residues. Germline CDR1 reads SGHTS; CDR2 reads YDEGEE. Sample: peripheral blood. The TCR sequence derives from a woman between 50 and 59 years old with acute or convalescent COVID-19. V and J are TRBV5-8 and TRBJ2-7; D is uncertain. The better agreement between TRBJ2-1 and the DNA end casts doubt on the J call. The CDR3 here is CASSLLSGIDEQFF. The CDR3 DNA is TGTGCCAGCAGCTTGCTGTCGGGTATCGATGAGCAGTTCTTC.